This T cell receptor beta chain appears in the sequencing data of a study of cytomegalovirus exposure and HLA in healthy donors. Findings of the study overall: Some TCR beta chains (over 150 of them) were listed as cytomegalovirus-associated. The TCR clusters that emerged in the first cohort tended, a later analysis found, to co-occur in the 120 or so validation repertoires. Published work reported that the classifier diagnosed cytomegalovirus status with high specificity and sensitivity.

Germline V lookup: CDR1 LNHDA, CDR2 SQIVND (reference sequence). Trimming took 5 bases from V and 2 from J, leaving 9 bases between them. The CDR3 is made up of 13 amino acids. A remark on this clone: Its antigen is still unknown.

Profiled with immunoSEQ multiplex PCR; TCRdb holds only in-frame clones, not every one. The table lists 86,000 or so clones, about 95% of them singletons. The donors were members of the validation cohort, which comprised about 130 subjects and was separate from the first cohort of 666 subjects. Sequences were obtained from PBMCs. The chain carries TRBV19 and TRBJ1-1; D not certain. This clonotype was sampled from a man aged 18-30 years in good health and CMV-seropositive. CDR3 in amino acids: CASSVTVNTEAFF. In nucleotides, the CDR3 is TGTGCCAGTAGTGTTACAGTAAACACTGAAGCTTTCTTT.